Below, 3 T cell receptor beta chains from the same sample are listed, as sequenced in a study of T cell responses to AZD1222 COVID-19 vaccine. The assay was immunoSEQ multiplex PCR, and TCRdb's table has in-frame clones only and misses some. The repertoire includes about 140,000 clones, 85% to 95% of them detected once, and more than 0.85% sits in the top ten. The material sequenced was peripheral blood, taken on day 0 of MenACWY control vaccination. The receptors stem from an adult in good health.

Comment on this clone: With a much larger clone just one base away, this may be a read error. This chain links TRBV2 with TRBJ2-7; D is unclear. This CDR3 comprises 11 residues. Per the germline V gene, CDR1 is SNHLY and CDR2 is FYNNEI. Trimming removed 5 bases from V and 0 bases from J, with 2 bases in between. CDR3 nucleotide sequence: TGTGCCAGCAGTCCCTCCTACGAGCAGTACTTC. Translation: CASSPSYEQYF.

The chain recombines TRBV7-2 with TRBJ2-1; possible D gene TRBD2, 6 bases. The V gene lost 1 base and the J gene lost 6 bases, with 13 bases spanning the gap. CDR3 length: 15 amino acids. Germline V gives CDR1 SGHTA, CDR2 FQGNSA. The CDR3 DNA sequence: TGTGCCAGCAGCTTAGGGTTTCGGGGGAGCAATGAGCAGTTCTTC. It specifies CASSLGFRGSNEQFF. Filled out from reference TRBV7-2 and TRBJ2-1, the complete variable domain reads GAGVSQSPSNKVTEKGKDVELRCDPISGHTALYWYRQSLGQGLEFLIYFQGNSAPDKSGLPSDRFSAERTGGSVSTLTIQRTQQEDSAVYLCASSLGFRGSNEQFFGPGTRLTVL.

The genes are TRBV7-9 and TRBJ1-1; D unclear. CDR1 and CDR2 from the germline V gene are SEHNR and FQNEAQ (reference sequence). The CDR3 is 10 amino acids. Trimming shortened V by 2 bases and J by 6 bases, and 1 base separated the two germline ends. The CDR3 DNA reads TGTGCCAGCAGCTTATCTGAAGCTTTCTTT. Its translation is CASSLSEAFF.